Each of the 3 T cell receptor beta chains below was sequenced from the same sample in a study of post-analysis software for immune sequencing data. Findings of the study overall: Patients used a few TRBV segments, including TRBV5-6, TRBV5-1 and TRBV20-1, more often than controls.

These receptors have no identified antigens. Incorporated into the TCR beta cDNA libraries were unique molecular identifiers, which served to reduce PCR and sequencing biases. One entry per CDR3 protein results from TCRdb running MiXCR on the PCR reads. The profile shows hundreds of thousands of distinct CDR3 sequences, approximately 60% of them singletons. The sequencing input was blood. The receptors were gathered from a girl aged 2 to 9 with multiple sclerosis.

The chain carries TRBV29-1 and TRBJ1-2; 8 positions agree with TRBD1. The germline gives CDR1 SQVTM, CDR2 ANQGSEA. The ends lost 6 bases at V and 4 bases at J; junction bases unmatched: 13. CDR3 size: 15 residues. CDR3 residues: CSVASSGTGPYGYTF. The CDR3 coding sequence is TGCAGCGTAGCCAGCTCCGGGACAGGCCCCTATGGCTACACCTTC. The full variable domain, rest sourced from reference TRBV29-1 and TRBJ1-2, is SAVISQKPSRDICQRGTSLTIQCQVDSQVTMMFWYRQQPGQSLTLIATANQGSEATYESGFVIDKFPISRPNLTFSTLTVSNMSPEDSSIYLCSVASSGTGPYGYTFGSGTRLTVV.

This chain joins TRBV6-5 and TRBJ2-1; a possible D gene is TRBD1 (6 bases). Germline CDR1 reads MNHEY; CDR2 reads SVGAGI. V was shortened by 0 bases and J by 2 bases, with 8 bases between the two germline ends. This CDR3 comprises 15 residues. CDR3 nucleotide sequence: TGTGCCAGCAGTTACTCGAAGGGGGCCTACAATGAGCAGTTCTTC. Residues: CASSYSKGAYNEQFF.

This clonotype was seen a handful of times. The chain recombines TRBV12-3 or TRBV12-4 with TRBJ2-3; D may correspond to TRBD1 or TRBD2 (6 bases each). Trimming pared 6 bases from V and 1 base from J, leaving 14 bases between. There are 15 residues in the CDR3. In DNA form, the CDR3 reads TGTGCCAGCAGGGGTCGAGGGGGGCGCACAGATACGCAGTATTTT. It yields the protein CASRGRGGRTDTQYF.